This T cell receptor (beta chain) emerged from a study of human T cells and chemical hapten exposure. About the research overall: Upper-back patches of 0.01% DPC were read at 6 days. Study outcomes and limitations: Donor immune responses may differ from healthy people's, since all donors had alopecia. Expanded TCRs were compared with controls, and the expanded TCRs formed significantly more large CDR3 similarity clusters.

Unique molecular identifiers were attached to individual cDNA molecules during library preparation. TCRdb re-called the RACE reads with MiXCR, one entry per CDR3 protein. Of under 60,000 distinct CDR3 sequences in the sample, about 10% were seen once. Time point given: patch test 1, 2 weeks after DPC sensitization. The treatment was: therapeutic diphenylcyclopropenone sensitization with weekly scalp DPC. Total RNA extraction was carried out from unfractionated whole blood. Per the germline V gene, CDR1 is SNHLY and CDR2 is FYNNEI. The CDR3 is 14 residues long. Trimming at V came to 4 bases and at J to 5 bases, leaving 5 bases not matched to a gene. This clonotype was counted between two and nine times. No antigen is known for it.

This receptor was identified in a woman in her thirties or forties with alopecia areata. Some clones in this sample may be carry-over from other donors' samples. Here the sequenced sample was whole blood, taken in connection with sensitization to the hapten diphenylcyclopropenone (DPC). This chain joins TRBV2 and TRBJ2-7; 10 bases align to TRBD2. The CDR3 loop reads CASSAGLASHEQYF. For the CDR3, the DNA is TGTGCCAGCAGTGCGGGACTAGCGTCCCACGAGCAGTACTTC.